The clone carrying this TCR beta chain has only a few counts. The antigen is not known. The CDR3 is 14 amino acids. Trimming pared 7 bases from V and 0 bases from J, leaving 12 bases between. CDR1 and CDR2 from the germline V gene are SQVTM and ANQGSEA. Documented time point: patch test 1, 2 weeks after DPC sensitization. Documented treatment: therapeutic diphenylcyclopropenone sensitization with weekly scalp DPC. The data derive from a study of human T cells and chemical hapten exposure. Study-wide context: Patients, predominantly female, presented with alopecia areata, totalis or universalis. Study findings and constraints: Higher patch test scores went with higher counts of PT1 expanded TCRs. TCRs above 1 in 1000 frequency did not change with DPC sensitization.

TCRdb called the RACE reads again in MiXCR, with one record for every CDR3 protein. The sample records roughly 180,000 distinct CDR3 sequences, about 22% being singletons. The specimen was whole blood, collected in connection with sensitization to the hapten diphenylcyclopropenone (DPC). The V gene is TRBV29-1, the J gene TRBJ2-2; D tentatively reads TRBD1 or TRBD2 (6 bases each). The clonotype comes from a woman in her fifties or sixties with alopecia areata. Some clones in this sample may be carry-over from other donors' samples. The CDR3 DNA follows: TGCAGCGCCGTTGGGGGGCCGAACACCGGGGAGCTGTTTTTT. As protein: CSAVGGPNTGELFF.